This T cell receptor (beta chain) was sequenced in a study of CD8 T cells in Susac syndrome. An input of roughly 0.5 to 1 ug of RNA was subjected to reverse transcription using random hexamers. immunoSEQ multiplex PCR amplified TCR beta CDR3 across 54 Vbeta, 13 Jbeta. MiXCR, applied by TCRdb to the immunoSEQ multiplex PCR reads, yields one record per CDR3 protein. Of about 210,000 distinct CDR3 sequences in the sample, over 90% were seen once. Sequencing targeted TCR beta in blood CD8+ and CD4+ T cells. In the multiple sclerosis control group, patients were treatment-naive and had stable or active relapsing-remitting disease. Isolation of CD8+ and CD4+ T cells was performed negatively, whereas enrichment of TEMRA cells was done by FACS. Trimming cost V 5 bases and J 7 bases, with 14 bases left between them. The CDR3 loop spans 13 amino acids. Looked up from germline, CDR1 is MNHEY and CDR2 is SVGEGT.

The material sequenced was CD4+ T cells from PBMCs. The chain uses TRBV6-2 or TRBV6-3 and TRBJ1-2; a possible D gene is TRBD1 (5 bases). This TCR derives from a human donor with multiple sclerosis. The CDR3 sequence: CASSLGPAGGYTF. CDR3 DNA sequence: TGTGCCAGCAGTCTGGGACCGGCGGGTGGCTACACCTTC.